Following are 21 T cell receptor beta chains from one sample sequenced in a study of shared clonotypes between healthy human individuals. The protocol was immunoSEQ multiplex PCR, while the TCRdb copy is restricted to in-frame clones and leaves out a portion. The data show over 2 million clones, with under 95% seen just once and about 0.36% held by the top ten. Sequences were obtained from naive CD4+ T cells from PBMCs. The subset was: CD45RA+ positively selected. Source of these receptors: a man in his late teens or twenties in good health. Some clones in this sample may be carry-over from other donors' samples.

This clone was picked up a small number of times. This chain joins TRBV5-4 and TRBJ1-1; D ambiguous. CDR1 is SGHNT, CDR2 YYREEE, per germline (reference sequence). V was trimmed by 5 bases and J by 1 base, leaving 9 bases between them. The CDR3 contains 13 residues. As DNA, the CDR3 is TGTGCCAGCAGTCATGCCCCGAACACTGAAGCTTTCTTT. It encodes CASSHAPNTEAFF.

V is TRBV30 and J is TRBJ1-6; tentative D call: TRBD1 (5 bases). The CDR3 loop spans 15 amino acids. Trimming cost V 0 bases and J 7 bases, with 13 bases left between them. The germline V gene encodes CDR1 GTSNPN and CDR2 SVGIG (reference sequence). The CDR3 protein is CAWSVLAGGNSPLHF. The DNA of the CDR3 is TGTGCCTGGAGTGTACTGGCCGGGGGGAATTCACCCCTCCACTTT. Combining the CDR3 with reference TRBV30 and TRBJ1-6 gives the whole variable domain SQTIHQWPATLVQPVGSPLSLECTVEGTSNPNLYWYRQAAGRGLQLLFYSVGIGQISSEVPQNLSASRPQDRQFILSSKKLLLSDSGFYLCAWSVLAGGNSPLHFGNGTRLTVT.

This clone occurred once. The chain recombines TRBV6-6 with TRBJ2-5; possibly TRBD2 for D (6 bases). The J call may be faulty, since TRBJ2-7 better matches the DNA end. Germline-derived CDR1 and CDR2 are MNHNY and SVGAGI (reference sequence). CDR3 length equals 14 residues. CDR3 nucleotide sequence: TGTGCCAGCAGTTACGGCGGGACCTCCTACGAGCAGTACTTC. Encoded protein: CASSYGGTSYEQYF.

V usage is TRBV4-2 and J usage is TRBJ2-7, with TRBD2 matching over 7 bases. Germline V lookup: CDR1 LGHNA, CDR2 YNFKEQ. The CDR3 loop spans 15 amino acids. Trimming removed 2 bases from V and 0 bases from J; junction bases left unmatched: 4. CDR3 in DNA: TGTGCCAGCAGCCAAAGCATAGCGGGCTCCTACGAGCAGTACTTC. Amino acids: CASSQSIAGSYEQYF.

This clone was detected once. This same CDR3 is encoded by further DNA sequences in the sample. The V gene is TRBV18, the J gene TRBJ2-7; D is undetermined. V was shortened by 6 bases and J by 0 bases, with 9 bases between the two germline ends. Germline V lookup: CDR1 KGHSH, CDR2 LQKENI. The CDR3 runs to 13 residues. CDR3 nucleotide sequence: TGTGCCAGCTCCCCGGGTTTCTCCTACGAGCAGTACTTC. Protein product: CASSPGFSYEQYF.

The V gene is TRBV7-9, the J gene TRBJ2-7, with 7 bases aligning to TRBD1. Germline loops: CDR1 SEHNR, CDR2 FQNEAQ (reference sequence). With V trimmed by 3 bases and J by 2 bases, 7 bases remained unmatched. The CDR3 loop spans 15 amino acids. The CDR3 loop reads CASSFPGQSPYEQYF. CDR3 DNA sequence: TGTGCCAGCAGCTTTCCGGGACAGAGTCCCTACGAGCAGTACTTC.

Note on this clone: The same CDR3 also results from other DNA sequences found in this sample. This chain connects TRBV18 to TRBJ2-3, with a possible D match to TRBD2 (5 bases). Trimming stripped 3 bases from V and 0 bases from J, with 7 bases between. Germline V gives CDR1 KGHSH, CDR2 LQKENI. The length of the CDR3 is 14 residues. CDR3 bases: TGTGCCAGCTCACCCCGGACTAGCACAGATACGCAGTATTTT. Translation gives CASSPRTSTDTQYF.

This clone was seen a handful of times. The chain has TRBV6-4 and TRBJ1-5; possibly TRBD1 for D (5 bases). The germline gives CDR1 MRHNA, CDR2 SNTAGT. Deletions cut 3 bases from V and 1 base from J, with 7 bases between. This CDR3 has 14 residues. The CDR3 region is CASSEWDSNQPQHF. CDR3 bases: TGTGCCAGCAGTGAGTGGGACAGCAATCAGCCCCAGCATTTT.

The rearrangement uses TRBV14 and TRBJ2-1, with unresolved D. V lost 1 base and J lost 6, with 13 bases in between. From germline, CDR1 is SGHDN and CDR2 FVKESK. CDR3 length: 15 amino acids. CDR3 DNA: TGTGCCAGCAGCCAAGCCATGCAGCCGGGCAATGAGCAGTTCTTC. Its protein product is CASSQAMQPGNEQFF.

The chain joins TRBV5-6 to TRBJ2-1; no clear D gene. This CDR3 has 13 residues. The germline gives CDR1 SGHDT, CDR2 YYEEEE. V was shortened by 0 bases and J by 3 bases, with 4 bases between the two germline ends. The DNA for the CDR3 is TGTGCCAGCAGCTTGGGCAGCTACAATGAGCAGTTCTTC. Translated, it gives CASSLGSYNEQFF.

This clone was recorded a few times. Other DNA variants within this sample encode the same CDR3. The V gene is TRBV5-1, the J gene TRBJ1-2, with 9 positions matching TRBD1. In germline, CDR1 is SGHRS, CDR2 YFSETQ. The V gene end was trimmed by 4 bases and the J gene end by 7 bases; junction bases not matched to a gene: 5. CDR3 length equals 13 residues. Here the CDR3 reads CASSPGQGGGYTF. The CDR3 nucleotides are TGCGCCAGCAGCCCGGGACAGGGCGGTGGCTACACCTTC.

On this clone: At the DNA level, this CDR3 is encoded by other sequences in the same sample as well. V and J are TRBV6-1 and TRBJ2-5; D remains unclear. The V end lost 2 bases, the J end lost 1 base, and 8 bases lay between the germline ends. Germline V gives CDR1 MNHNS, CDR2 SASEGT. CDR3 size: 14 residues. The CDR3 coding sequence is TGTGCCAGCAGTGAAAGCCAGGCCCAAGAGACCCAGTACTTC. This encodes CASSESQAQETQYF.

The chain employs TRBV7-2 and TRBJ2-7; 9 bases are a match to TRBD2. Germline CDR1 and CDR2: SGHTA and FQGNSA. The CDR3 is 14 residues long. V was pared by 1 base and J by 6 bases, with 4 bases of the junction left unmatched. The DNA for the CDR3 is TGTGCCAGCAGCTTAGAGGCGGGAGGGCCCGAGCAGTACTTC. This gives the protein CASSLEAGGPEQYF.

J is TRBJ2-7 and V is TRBV5-8, with D perhaps matching TRBD2 (5 bases). Germline V gene lookup returns CDR1 SGHTS and CDR2 YDEGEE. The V end lost 1 base, the J end lost 5 bases, and 7 bases lay between the germline ends. This CDR3 has 12 amino acids. The CDR3 loop reads CASSLTGNEQYF. The CDR3 DNA reads as TGTGCCAGCAGCTTGACGGGGAACGAGCAGTACTTC.

Written as DNA, the CDR3 is TGTGCCAGTAGTATACAAGGCGGAGTACTTTACAATGAGCAGTTCTTC. This codes for CASSIQGGVLYNEQFF. J is TRBJ2-1 and V is TRBV19; D is uncertain. Germline V gene lookup returns CDR1 LNHDA and CDR2 SQIVND (reference sequence). This CDR3 is 16 amino acids long. V gave up 2 bases and J gave up 4 bases, with 15 bases separating them.

The V call is TRBV28, the J call TRBJ2-7, with TRBD1 identical over 7 bases. J lost 3 bases, V lost 9 bases, and 20 bases had no gene match. CDR1 and CDR2 from the germline V gene are MDHEN and SYDVKM. This CDR3 is built from 17 residues. CDR3 nucleotide sequence: TGTGCCAGTTCGACAGGGCCTGCCGTAATGGGTCACTACGAGCAGTACTTC. Its translation: CASSTGPAVMGHYEQYF.

V and J are TRBV6-1 and TRBJ2-7; D is possibly TRBD1 (7 bases). The V end was cut by 0 bases, the J end by 0 bases, with 12 bases between. This CDR3 has 16 residues. Germline lookup yields CDR1 MNHNS and CDR2 SASEGT. The CDR3 DNA follows: TGTGCCAGCAGTGAAGCGACAGGGAGGAGCTCCTACGAGCAGTACTTC. It translates to CASSEATGRSSYEQYF.

This clone has a single count. This sequence joins TRBV4-2 and TRBJ2-3; 12 bases match TRBD2. Germline V gene sequence: CDR1 LGHNA, CDR2 YNFKEQ. This CDR3 has 19 amino acids. Germline trimming cut 5 bases from V and 1 base from J; bases unmatched to any gene: 13. The CDR3: CASSKGTLAGGYGTDTQYF. The CDR3 coding sequence is TGTGCCAGCAGCAAGGGGACACTAGCGGGAGGATATGGCACAGATACGCAGTATTTT.

As to this clone: Other DNA sequences of this sample code for an identical CDR3. This chain links TRBV5-1 with TRBJ2-6, with 8 bases lining up with TRBD1. Germline V lookup: CDR1 SGHRS, CDR2 YFSETQ. The CDR3 covers 14 residues. J was trimmed by 1 base and V by 7 bases; bases with no gene match: 1. The CDR3 region has the DNA TGCGCCAGCGGGGACAGGTCTGGGGCCAACGTCCTGACTTTC. It codes for CASGDRSGANVLTF.

The gene calls are TRBV5-1 and TRBJ2-7; 7 nucleotides match TRBD1. Trimming took 2 bases from V and 0 from J; bases not matched to a gene: 8. The CDR3 length is 16 residues. Germline assignment: CDR1 SGHRS and CDR2 YFSETQ. The CDR3 is CASSFPGTASSYEQYF. CDR3 coding DNA: TGCGCCAGCAGCTTCCCCGGGACAGCAAGCTCCTACGAGCAGTACTTC.

With respect to this clone: Other DNA sequences in the same sample also yield this CDR3. The gene calls are TRBV9 and TRBJ2-1; 7 bases align to TRBD1. Trimming cost V 4 bases and J 7 bases; bases outside gene matches: 8. CDR1 and CDR2 from the germline V gene are SGDLS and YYNGEE. The CDR3 is 14 residues long. CDR3 region: CASSPPGGRNEQFF. The DNA of the CDR3 is TGTGCCAGCAGCCCCCCAGGGGGAAGAAATGAGCAGTTCTTC.